This is a list of T cell receptor beta chains from one sample in a study of blood T cell repertoires in COVID-19. The assay was immunoSEQ multiplex PCR, and TCRdb's table has in-frame clones only and misses some. The data show some 100,000 clones, around nine tenths seen once. Source material: peripheral blood. The receptor set was obtained from a man in his forties or fifties with acute or convalescent COVID-19. Both conserved end residues are part of each CDR3. The D gene is left open where the match is weak. Clone size, where shown, is once, few, many, or a class for clones that have expanded.

v_gene	d_gene	j_gene	abundance	CDR3aa	CDR3nt
TRBV5-1	NA	TRBJ1-3	NA	CASRPSGVSSGNTIYF	TGCGCCAGCAGACCCTCGGGAGTGAGCTCTGGAAACACCATATATTTT
TRBV27	NA	TRBJ1-5	few	CASSPSNQPQHF	TGTGCCAGCAGTCCGAGCAATCAGCCCCAGCATTTT
TRBV28	NA	TRBJ2-2	NA	CALGAGATGELFF	TGTGCCCTGGGGGCAGGAGCAACCGGGGAGCTGTTTTTT
TRBV15	TRBD2	TRBJ2-5	once	CATSRTPHSRGETQYF	TGTGCCACCAGCAGGACCCCCCACTCGCGGGGGGAGACCCAGTACTTC
TRBV11-2	NA	TRBJ1-1	NA	CASSLVAVRANTEAFF	TGTGCCAGCAGCTTAGTTGCGGTCAGGGCTAACACTGAAGCTTTCTTT
TRBV11-3	NA	TRBJ1-1	NA	CASSSVNTEAFF	TGTGCCAGCAGCTCGGTGAACACTGAAGCTTTCTTT
TRBV5-8	NA	TRBJ1-2	NA	CASSSKGQWYGYTF	TGTGCCAGCAGCAGCAAGGGACAATGGTATGGCTACACCTTC
TRBV14	TRBD1	TRBJ2-2	few	CASSQAQGAGAGELFF	TGTGCCAGCAGCCAAGCCCAGGGGGCTGGGGCCGGGGAGCTGTTTTTT
TRBV30	TRBD2	TRBJ2-1	NA	CAWDPGLGYNEQFF	TGTGCCTGGGACCCGGGACTAGGATACAATGAGCAGTTCTTC
TRBV19	TRBD1	TRBJ2-7	medium-sized	CASSRGTESYEQYF	TGTGCCAGTAGCCGAGGGACAGAGTCCTACGAGCAGTACTTC
TRBV11-2	NA	TRBJ1-4	NA	CASSSLKTGRNEKLFF	TGTGCCAGCAGCTCTCTCAAGACAGGAAGGAATGAAAAACTGTTTTTT
TRBV19	NA	TRBJ1-5	NA	CASRWAGGDQPQHF	TGTGCCAGTAGATGGGCGGGGGGCGATCAGCCCCAGCATTTT
TRBV7-8	NA	TRBJ2-2	NA	CASSLTPGLLTGELFF	TGTGCCAGCAGCCTTACCCCGGGACTTCTTACCGGGGAGCTGTTTTTT